One sample yielded the 27 T cell receptor beta chains listed below, sequenced in a study of T cell repertoires in cytomegalovirus infection. TCRdb reprocessed the reads with MiXCR, giving one entry per CDR3 protein. This table holds fewer than 25,000 distinct CDR3 sequences, 20% to 25% found once. What these receptors recognize is not known. Source: CD8+ T cells from cultured PBMCs, taken from culture after CMV antigen stimulation. These receptors originate from a human donor in good health (CMV status not recorded). Some clones in this sample may be carry-over from other donors' samples.

This clonotype showed up just a few times. The chain is built from TRBV28 and TRBJ1-3; a possible D gene is TRBD1 (6 bases). The CDR3 spans 16 residues. The germline gives CDR1 MDHEN, CDR2 SYDVKM. V gave up 4 bases and J gave up 0 bases, with 13 bases separating them. CDR3 amino acids: CASSSTGHGSGNTIYF. The CDR3 DNA sequence: TGTGCCAGCAGTTCGACGGGACACGGCTCTGGAAACACCATATATTTT.

This clonotype has only a few counts. The gene calls are TRBV6-5 and TRBJ2-3, with 8 bases aligning to TRBD2. The CDR3 sequence is 15 residues long. V lost 3 bases and J lost 6; bases outside the gene matches: 8. From germline, CDR1 is MNHEY and CDR2 SVGAGI. In nucleotides, the CDR3 is TGTGCCAGCAGTTATAGGCGGGGGGTTGGCGATACGCAGTATTTT. Its protein is CASSYRRGVGDTQYF.

The chain employs TRBV6-5 and TRBJ2-5; either TRBD1 or TRBD2 may fit D (5 bases each). Trimming left V 0 bases short and J 1 base short, with 21 bases between. Per the germline V gene, CDR1 is MNHEY and CDR2 is SVGAGI. The CDR3 is 19 residues long. The CDR3 loop reads CASSYSTAKWDGSQETQYF. The CDR3 DNA reads TGTGCCAGCAGTTACTCAACGGCGAAATGGGACGGATCCCAAGAGACCCAGTACTTC.

There are a few counts of this clonotype. The rearrangement links TRBV4-1 to TRBJ2-7; 10 bases agree with TRBD1. The CDR3 totals 17 residues. Germline CDR1 reads MGHRA; CDR2 reads YSYEKL. V lost 0 bases, J lost 3 bases, and 8 bases stayed unmatched. CDR3 coding DNA: TGCGCCAGCAGCCAAGAGGCCTCCGGGACAGGGGTCTACGAGCAGTACTTC. Translating gives CASSQEASGTGVYEQYF.

Comment on this clonotype: This clone may be a read error of a much larger clone one base away. V gene TRBV7-1 combines with J gene TRBJ2-1; possible D gene TRBD1, 5 bases. TRBV7-1 carries the ORF label, with uncertain function. The CDR3 loop spans 13 amino acids. CDR3 bases: TGTGCCAGCAGCCCAAGGGGTTACAATGTGCAGTTCTTC. Amino acid sequence: CASSPRGYNVQFF.

This clonotype has just a few counts. This chain links TRBV4-2 with TRBJ2-3, with no clear D. V was pared by 4 bases and J by 2 bases, with 10 bases between. Germline lookup yields CDR1 LGHNA and CDR2 YNFKEQ. CDR3 length: 14 amino acids. The CDR3 DNA sequence: TGTGCCAGCAGCCTTCGACTCATCACAGATACGCAGTATTTT. Translation gives CASSLRLITDTQYF.

This chain joins TRBV10-3 and TRBJ2-5; D is perhaps TRBD2 (6 bases). Germline values: CDR1 ENHRY, CDR2 SYGVKD. Between the trimmed V and J ends, which lost 8 bases and 3 bases, there was a span of 13 bases. The CDR3 runs 13 residues. This CDR3 is CAIGGLAKETQYF. The CDR3 nucleotides are TGTGCCATCGGAGGGCTAGCCAAAGAGACCCAGTACTTC.

CDR3 in DNA: TGTGCCAGCAGAAGACATACTGAAGCTTTCTTT. It specifies CASRRHTEAFF. The J gene is TRBJ1-1, the V gene TRBV6-1; no reliable D call. Germline CDR1 is MNHNS and CDR2 is SASEGT. V was shortened by 6 bases and J by 5 bases, with 7 bases between the two germline ends. This CDR3 contains 11 residues.

A few counts support this clonotype. The rearrangement links TRBV7-2 to TRBJ2-6, with TRBD2 matching 10 bases. The junction had 14 bases not matched to a gene; V was cut back by 5 bases and J by 1 base. Germline values: CDR1 SGHTA, CDR2 FQGNSA. CDR3 length equals 20 residues. CDR3 in DNA: TGTGCCAGCAGCCTCCGTACGCGGGTAGCGGGGGGATCTGGGGCCAACGTCCTGACTTTC. This encodes CASSLRTRVAGGSGANVLTF.

This chain uses TRBV6-6 with TRBJ1-1; TRBD1 might be the D (6 bases). Germline V gives CDR1 MNHNY, CDR2 SVGAGI (reference sequence). The V and J ends lost 6 bases and 0 bases respectively, with 14 bases between them. The CDR3 has 15 residues. As DNA, the CDR3 is TGTGCCAGCAGGGGACCAGGGGAGTTGAACACTGAAGCTTTCTTT. Translated, it gives CASRGPGELNTEAFF.

The J gene is TRBJ1-1, the V gene TRBV28; 7 nucleotides align to TRBD1. After removal of 6 bases from V and 5 bases from J, the junction contained 9 bases not matched to a gene. CDR3 length: 14 amino acids. CDR1 is MDHEN and CDR2 is SYDVKM in the germline V gene. The CDR3 nucleotides read TGTGCCAGCAGCCCGACAGGGTGGCAGACTGAAGCTTTCTTT. The encoded protein is CASSPTGWQTEAFF.

This clonotype was counted many times. The chain has TRBV28 and TRBJ2-3, with 11 bases fitting TRBD2. CDR3 length: 18 residues. J gave up 4 bases and V 2 bases, and 11 bases lay outside the gene matches. The germline V gene encodes CDR1 MDHEN and CDR2 SYDVKM. The CDR3 sequence: CASSLERLAGQSADTQYF. The CDR3 DNA reads as TGTGCCAGCAGTTTAGAGAGACTAGCGGGGCAGAGCGCAGATACGCAGTATTTT.

This chain uses TRBV29-1 with TRBJ1-1; 8 bases are a match to TRBD1. Germline trimming cut 6 bases from V and 3 bases from J; bases unmatched to any gene: 6. The germline gives CDR1 SQVTM, CDR2 ANQGSEA. This CDR3 has 13 amino acids. The CDR3 coding sequence is TGCAGCGTCGCAGGGGGCCGAGACACTGAAGCTTTCTTT. As protein: CSVAGGRDTEAFF.

This clonotype has just a few counts. The rearrangement joins TRBV14 to TRBJ2-7; 8 positions agree with TRBD2. V gave up 3 bases and J gave up 2 bases; unmatched junction bases: 9. The CDR3 contains 16 residues. Germline V gene data show CDR1 as SGHDN and CDR2 as FVKESK. The CDR3 nucleotides read TGTGCCAGCAGCCATGGCTTAGCGGGGAAGACCTACGAGCAGTACTTC. Translated: CASSHGLAGKTYEQYF.

This clonotype was recorded at least ten times. The chain employs TRBV7-2 and TRBJ2-2; no clear D. CDR3 size: 13 residues. Germline V lookup: CDR1 SGHTA, CDR2 FQGNSA. Trimming removed 2 bases from V and 4 bases from J, with 5 bases in between. CDR3 loop: CASSLQGTGELFF. The CDR3 DNA reads TGTGCCAGCAGCTTACAAGGCACCGGGGAGCTGTTTTTT.

The gene calls are TRBV19 and TRBJ1-2; 7 positions agree with TRBD1. Germline trimming cut 5 bases from V and 4 bases from J; bases unmatched to any gene: 7. The CDR3 length is 14 residues. The germline gives CDR1 LNHDA, CDR2 SQIVND (reference sequence). CDR3 region: CASSPRQGGYGYTF. CDR3 bases: TGTGCCAGTAGTCCCCGGCAGGGGGGCTATGGCTACACCTTC. Supplemented by reference TRBV19 and TRBJ1-2, the full variable domain reads DGGITQSPKYLFRKEGQNVTLSCEQNLNHDAMYWYRQDPGQGLRLIYYSQIVNDFQKGDIAEGYSVSREKKESFPLTVTSAQKNPTAFYLCASSPRQGGYGYTFGSGTRLTVV.

The chain couples TRBV7-6 to TRBJ1-5, with D perhaps TRBD1 (5 bases). With 1 base removed from V and 2 bases from J, the gap between germline ends came to 6 bases. The germline V gene has CDR1 SGHVS and CDR2 FNYEAQ. The CDR3 totals 14 residues. The DNA for the CDR3 is TGTGCCAGCAGCTTAGAACAGGGCAATCAGCCCCAGCATTTT. Translating it yields CASSLEQGNQPQHF.

In its sample, this clonotype was seen many times. The chain employs TRBV7-6 and TRBJ2-2; TRBD2 matches 11 bases. Germline lookup yields CDR1 SGHVS and CDR2 FNYEAQ. The length of the CDR3 is 16 residues. V shed 5 bases and J 4 bases; nucleotides not matched to a gene: 6. CDR3 DNA sequence: TGTGCCAGCAGCCCTAGCGGGGGGCCGGTCACCGGGGAGCTGTTTTTT. It is translated as CASSPSGGPVTGELFF.

This clonotype was observed a few times. The V gene is TRBV6-6, the J gene TRBJ2-3; D gene ambiguous. CDR1 is MNHNY and CDR2 is SVGAGI in the germline V gene (reference sequence). The V end lost 0 bases, the J end lost 1 base, and 14 bases lay between the germline ends. The CDR3 length is 17 residues. The CDR3 protein is CASSYSSAVGGTDTQYF. Here the CDR3 DNA reads TGTGCCAGCAGTTACTCGTCGGCCGTTGGTGGCACAGATACGCAGTATTTT.

This clonotype was counted a few times. The gene calls are TRBV20-1 and TRBJ2-3; the match to TRBD2 covers 7 bases. V shed 8 bases, J shed 3 bases, and the junction held 23 bases outside the gene matches. The CDR3 covers 18 residues. Germline-derived CDR1 and CDR2 are DFQATT and SNEGSKA (reference sequence). The CDR3 here is CSRKREIFTGGGTDTQYF. CDR3 bases: TGCAGTAGAAAAAGGGAGATCTTTACGGGGGGAGGTACAGATACGCAGTATTTT.

The chain has TRBV6-6 and TRBJ1-5; D unresolved. The CDR3 length is 14 residues. The germline V and J ends were trimmed by 11 bases and 6 bases, with 20 bases remaining between them. Germline V gives CDR1 MNHNY, CDR2 SVGAGI (reference sequence). This chain's CDR3 is CACRGPEVVQPQHF. The CDR3 DNA reads TGTGCCTGCCGAGGGCCCGAGGTGGTTCAGCCCCAGCATTTT.

The chain couples TRBV6-6 to TRBJ2-7; TRBD1 might be the D (5 bases). The V and J ends lost 0 bases and 1 base respectively, with 10 bases between them. The CDR3 runs to 15 residues. The V gene's germline CDR1 is MNHNY and CDR2 SVGAGI (reference sequence). CDR3 DNA: TGTGCCAGCAGTTACTCTATAGGGGTGTCCTACGAGCAGTACTTC. It specifies CASSYSIGVSYEQYF.

This chain uses TRBV19 with TRBJ1-2; 8 nucleotides line up with TRBD1. The CDR3 runs to 15 residues. The trim removed 5 bases at V and 5 bases at J, leaving 10 bases unmatched. The germline CDR1 and CDR2 sequences are LNHDA and SQIVND (reference sequence). The CDR3 nucleotides read TGTGCCAGTAGTCCTGGGCCAGGGGGCGTTTATGGCTACACCTTC. It translates to CASSPGPGGVYGYTF. The full variable domain, completed using reference TRBV19 and TRBJ1-2, is DGGITQSPKYLFRKEGQNVTLSCEQNLNHDAMYWYRQDPGQGLRLIYYSQIVNDFQKGDIAEGYSVSREKKESFPLTVTSAQKNPTAFYLCASSPGPGGVYGYTFGSGTRLTVV.

V usage is TRBV27 and J usage is TRBJ2-6; D perhaps matches TRBD2 (6 bases). Trimming cost V 4 bases and J 0 bases, with 10 bases left between them. The CDR3 is made up of 16 amino acids. In germline, CDR1 is MNHEY, CDR2 SMNVEV (reference sequence). This CDR3 reads CASSSGGYSGANVLTF. The CDR3 DNA reads TGTGCCAGCAGTTCCGGGGGATACTCTGGGGCCAACGTCCTGACTTTC.

This clonotype appeared many times. The chain joins TRBV7-2 to TRBJ2-3, with TRBD1 matching 7 bases. CDR1 is SGHTA, CDR2 FQGNSA, per germline. The ends lost 6 bases at V and 6 bases at J; junction bases unmatched: 3. This CDR3 has 12 amino acids. The CDR3 region has the DNA TGTGCCAGCAGGCGACAGGGCGATACGCAGTATTTT. Translation gives CASRRQGDTQYF.

The rearrangement uses TRBV27 and TRBJ1-4; 9 bases line up with TRBD1. Germline CDR1 is MNHEY and CDR2 is SMNVEV (reference sequence). The CDR3 has 18 residues. V lost 5 bases, J lost 3 bases, and 13 bases stayed unmatched. The CDR3 nucleotides are TGTGCCAGCAGTCCGAGGACAGGGGAGGGAGCTTCTAATGAAAAACTGTTTTTT. Its translation: CASSPRTGEGASNEKLFF.

This clonotype was counted a few times. This chain connects TRBV6-2 or TRBV6-3 to TRBJ2-7; either TRBD1 or TRBD2 may supply D (5 bases each). CDR1 is MNHEY, CDR2 SVGEGT, per germline. There are 15 residues in the CDR3. Trimming cost V 6 bases and J 2 bases, with 17 bases left between them. The CDR3 loop is CASSRTGTVAYEQYF. CDR3 sequence (DNA): TGTGCCAGCAGCCGCACCGGGACGGTTGCCTACGAGCAGTACTTC.